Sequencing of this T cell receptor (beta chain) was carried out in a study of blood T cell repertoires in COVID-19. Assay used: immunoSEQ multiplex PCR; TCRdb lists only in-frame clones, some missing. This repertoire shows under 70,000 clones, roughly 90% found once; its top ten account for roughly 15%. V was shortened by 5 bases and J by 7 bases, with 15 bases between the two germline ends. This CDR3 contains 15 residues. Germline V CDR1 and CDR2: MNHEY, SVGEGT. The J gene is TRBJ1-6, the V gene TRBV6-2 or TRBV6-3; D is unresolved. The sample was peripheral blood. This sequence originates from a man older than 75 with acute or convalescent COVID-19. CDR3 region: CASSPLGPGNSPLHF. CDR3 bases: TGTGCCAGCAGTCCCCTCGGCCCGGGGAATTCACCCCTCCACTTT.